The source of this T cell receptor (beta chain) is a study of cytomegalovirus exposure and HLA in healthy donors. Study overall: Earlier findings included roughly 120 million unique TCR beta sequences obtained from approximately 170 million T cells. Regarding the study as a whole: Sequences of the TCR beta chain were said to predict the HLA-A and HLA-B alleles of most subjects accurately. TRBV6-2, TRBV6-3 and some other V segments were excluded as indistinguishable.

CDR1 MNHEY and CDR2 SVGAGI come from the germline V gene. The CDR3 runs to 16 residues. The V gene end was trimmed by 2 bases and the J gene end by 5 bases; junction bases not matched to a gene: 8. With regard to this clone: Its antigen is not identified.

Amplification used 60 Vbeta primers and 13 Jbeta primers. The data were produced by immunoSEQ multiplex PCR, yet TCRdb's version contains in-frame clones alone and is incomplete. Among about 120,000 clones listed, about 70% were seen once. Sequencing was performed on PBMCs. The receptor was derived from a woman aged 40 to 50 in good health and CMV-seropositive. The chain joins TRBV6-5 to TRBJ2-5; 10 bases fit TRBD1. CDR3 DNA sequence: TGTGCCAGCAGTTACGTAGGGACAGGGGCGGGGGAGACCCAGTACTTC. This codes for CASSYVGTGAGETQYF.